This TCR beta chain was identified during a study of beta chain features in type 1 diabetes. General study points: There were fewer insertions and more deletions at the VDJ junctions of type 1 diabetes patients. A potential PCR bias toward shorter templates would be equal in patient and control samples.

With regard to this clone: Its antigen is unidentified.

Of the isolated RNA, all was reverse transcribed, and so the sequenced material was expressed TCRB transcripts. Produced via immunoSEQ multiplex PCR; TCRdb's table is partial and in-frame only. This sample has 150,000 or so clones; 7% to 10% occur once, and the top ten carry about 0.68%. V was cut by 1 base and J by 4 bases, with 5 bases left in between. The CDR3 runs 13 residues. Per the germline V gene, CDR1 is SGHDN and CDR2 is FVKESK. The TCR comes from a young man in good health. V gene TRBV14 combines with J gene TRBJ1-3; no reliable D call. Material: central memory CD4+ T cells from blood. DNA for the CDR3: TGTGCCAGCAGCCAAGTCCGGGGAAACACCATATATTTT. This sequence encodes CASSQVRGNTIYF.